This is a list of T cell receptor beta chains from one sample in a study of cytomegalovirus exposure and HLA in healthy donors. Profiled with immunoSEQ multiplex PCR; TCRdb holds only in-frame clones, not every one. The table lists more than 150,000 clones, more than 70% of them singletons, with 1.1% to 1.5% in the top ten. The source material was PBMCs. Every receptor here comes from a girl between 5 and 17 years old in good health and CMV-seropositive. Each CDR3 is given with its conserved first and last residue. D genes are given only for firm matches. A row's size may be missing; if present it is once, few, many or a size class.

cdr3_aa cdr3_nt j_call v_call d_call clone_size
CASSVGQPNTGELFF TGTGCCAGCAGCGTAGGACAGCCTAACACCGGGGAGCTGTTTTTT TRBJ2-2 TRBV9 - once
CAISERTSGIGDEQFF TGTGCCATCAGTGAAAGGACTAGCGGGATAGGTGATGAGCAGTTCTTC TRBJ2-1 TRBV10-3 TRBD2 -
CASYPGTADYGYTF TGTGCCAGCTACCCTGGGACAGCCGACTATGGCTACACCTTC TRBJ1-2 TRBV18 TRBD1 -
CASSLVLGAKGTGANVLTF TGTGCCAGCAGCTTAGTACTGGGGGCAAAGGGAACTGGGGCCAACGTCCTGACTTTC TRBJ2-6 TRBV11-2 - -
CASSPTAGTEAFF TGTGCCAGCTCACCCACAGCGGGGACTGAAGCTTTCTTT TRBJ1-1 TRBV18 - -
CASSSYSGGFNQPQHF TGTGCCAGCAGTTCTTATTCAGGGGGTTTCAATCAGCCCCAGCATTTT TRBJ1-5 TRBV27 TRBD1 -
CASSLPRLAGSTDTQYF TGTGCCAGCAGTTTACCCAGGCTAGCGGGAAGCACAGATACGCAGTATTTT TRBJ2-3 TRBV27 TRBD2 -
CASSSPTGGGIYEQYF TGTGCCAGCAGCTCACCAACAGGGGGCGGCATCTACGAGCAGTACTTC TRBJ2-7 TRBV7-9 TRBD1 -
CASSSTAGAEQYF TGTGCCAGCAGTTCCACCGCGGGGGCCGAGCAGTACTTC TRBJ2-7 TRBV13 - -
CASSFWGLAGPSYNEQFF TGTGCCAGCAGCTTTTGGGGACTAGCGGGACCTTCCTACAATGAGCAGTTCTTC TRBJ2-1 TRBV5-5 TRBD2 -
CAWRLAGGNEQFF TGTGCCTGGAGGCTAGCGGGAGGGAATGAGCAGTTCTTC TRBJ2-1 TRBV30 TRBD2 -
CASSQETGGFHQPQHF TGTGCCAGCAGCCAAGAAACAGGGGGATTTCATCAGCCCCAGCATTTT TRBJ1-5 TRBV4-2 TRBD1 -
CASSPRGGRAETQYF TGCGCCAGCAGCCCCCGTGGAGGCCGGGCGGAGACCCAGTACTTC TRBJ2-5 TRBV5-1 - few
CASSLDTALLSGNTIYF TGTGCCAGCAGCTTAGATACTGCCTTATTATCTGGAAACACCATATATTTT TRBJ1-3 TRBV5-6 - once
CASSAGAYNEQFF TGTGCCAGCTCGGCAGGGGCGTACAATGAGCAGTTCTTC TRBJ2-1 TRBV11-2 - -
CAGGQLAYEQYF TGTGCCGGGGGACAGCTAGCCTACGAGCAGTACTTC TRBJ2-7 TRBV30 TRBD1 -
CASSSLPGFGMNTEAFF TGTGCCAGCAGCTCGCTGCCGGGGTTCGGAATGAACACTGAAGCTTTCTTT TRBJ1-1 TRBV5-8 - -
CASSLTTGGTSGANVLTF TGTGCCAGCAGCTTGACAACAGGCGGAACCTCTGGGGCCAACGTCCTGACTTTC TRBJ2-6 TRBV5-6 - -
CASSEWLGGNTEAFF TGTGCCAGCAGTGAATGGTTAGGGGGAAACACTGAAGCTTTCTTT TRBJ1-1 TRBV6-1 - few
CASSQDESFRYTF TGCGCCAGCAGCCAAGATGAAAGCTTCCGCTACACCTTC TRBJ1-2 TRBV4-1 - few
CASSFGTASNQPQHF TGTGCCAGCAGTTTTGGGACAGCTAGCAATCAGCCCCAGCATTTT TRBJ1-5 TRBV27 TRBD1 once
CASSLGGSGNTIYF TGTGCCAGCAGCTTAGGAGGCTCTGGAAACACCATATATTTT TRBJ1-3 TRBV7-9 - few
CASSQGSLAGGGETQYF TGCGCCAGCAGCCAAGGGAGCCTAGCGGGAGGAGGAGAGACCCAGTACTTC TRBJ2-5 TRBV4-3 TRBD2 -
CASSIGGAGGPNTGELFF TGTGCCAGTAGTATAGGGGGGGCGGGAGGCCCGAACACCGGGGAGCTGTTTTTT TRBJ2-2 TRBV19 TRBD2 -
CASSLVSSGVYNEQFF TGTGCCAGCAGCTTAGTCTCTAGCGGGGTCTACAATGAGCAGTTCTTC TRBJ2-1 TRBV7-6 TRBD2 few
CASSVEGYEQYF TGTGCCAGCAGTGTGGAGGGGTACGAGCAGTACTTC TRBJ2-7 TRBV2 - -
CASSLRLADNEQFF TGTGCCAGCAGCTTAAGACTAGCGGACAATGAGCAGTTCTTC TRBJ2-1 TRBV7-9 TRBD2 -
CASSPTAGTTLGDTQYF TGTGCCAGCAGCCCAACGGCCGGGACAACCCTGGGAGATACGCAGTATTTT TRBJ2-3 TRBV7-3 - -
CASSLETGQSYEQYF TGTGCCAGCAGCTTAGAAACAGGCCAGTCCTACGAGCAGTACTTC TRBJ2-7 TRBV7-2 - -